This paragraph covers one TCR beta chain sequence. Sequenced by immunoSEQ multiplex PCR; TCRdb stores in-frame clones only, minus some. The repertoire holds under 400,000 clones, with about 93% as singletons. The sample's time point: blood from clinic visit 5 months post-surgery; TSC patient then seizure free. These data come from a study of brain T cells in children with intractable seizures. With 7 bases removed from V and 4 bases from J, the gap between germline ends came to 17 bases. The germline V gene encodes CDR1 MNHEY and CDR2 SMNVEV (reference sequence). The CDR3 spans 14 residues. The J gene is TRBJ2-7, the V gene TRBV27; D possibly corresponds to TRBD2 (6 bases). The sequenced sample was peripheral blood, obtained about 5 months after surgery. This receptor was identified in a boy under two years old with tuberous sclerosis and intractable seizures. CDR3 protein: CASTLRAGYYEQYF. The CDR3 nucleotides read TGTGCCAGCACCTTAAGGGCGGGGTATTACGAGCAGTACTTC.